Each of the 23 T cell receptor beta chains below was sequenced from the same sample in a study of blood T cell repertoires in COVID-19. Profiled with immunoSEQ multiplex PCR; TCRdb holds only in-frame clones, not every one. Among about 410,000 clones listed, less than 95% were seen once. The source material was PBMCs or T cells enriched from blood (not recorded which). These TCRs come from a man aged 18-30 years who had recovered from COVID-19.

CDR3 protein: CASSLGEGPGGYTF. CDR3 sequence (DNA): TGTGCCAGCAGCTTAGGGGAGGGCCCGGGTGGCTACACCTTC. The chain has TRBV7-9 and TRBJ1-2; D unresolved. The germline CDR1 and CDR2 sequences are SEHNR and FQNEAQ (reference sequence). Trimming stripped 1 base from V and 7 bases from J, with 13 bases between. The CDR3 runs 14 residues.

The chain uses TRBV2 and TRBJ1-6, with a tentative D call TRBD1 (6 bases). The CDR3 has 17 amino acids. Germline assignment: CDR1 SNHLY and CDR2 FYNNEI. Trimming left V 0 bases short and J 10 bases short, with 19 bases between. The CDR3 sequence is CASSEAPNRGIGSPLHF. Here the CDR3 DNA reads TGTGCCAGCAGTGAAGCGCCCAATAGGGGGATTGGATCACCCCTCCACTTT.

This chain links TRBV6-5 with TRBJ1-1; no clear D. Per germline, CDR1 MNHEY and CDR2 SVGAGI. There are 12 residues in the CDR3. V lost 10 bases and J lost 3, with 12 bases in between. The CDR3, as DNA: TGTGCCACCACACCTCTGGACACTGAAGCTTTCTTT. It is translated as CATTPLDTEAFF.

The CDR3 is CASSLRAALTDTQYF. CDR3 sequence (DNA): TGTGCCAGCAGCTTGAGAGCGGCCCTAACAGATACGCAGTATTTT. The rearrangement links TRBV5-6 to TRBJ2-3, with D possibly TRBD2 on 5 matching bases. The V gene lost 1 base and the J gene lost 3 bases, with 12 bases spanning the gap. CDR3 size: 15 residues. The germline gives CDR1 SGHDT, CDR2 YYEEEE.

CDR3 bases: TGTGCCAGCAGGAAGCGGGGACGGCAGAGCTCTGGAAACACCATATATTTT. As protein: CASRKRGRQSSGNTIYF. The V call is TRBV28, the J call TRBJ1-3; tentatively, D is TRBD1 (5 bases). Deletions cut 6 bases from V and 0 bases from J, with 18 bases between. The CDR3 contains 17 residues. Germline CDR1 and CDR2: MDHEN and SYDVKM.

The rearrangement uses TRBV18 and TRBJ1-1; 8 nucleotides align to TRBD1. The junction had 4 bases not matched to a gene; V was cut back by 3 bases and J by 1 base. The length of the CDR3 is 15 residues. Germline-derived CDR1 and CDR2 are KGHSH and LQKENI. CDR3 region: CASSPPGTGNTEAFF. The CDR3 DNA reads as TGTGCCAGCTCACCCCCCGGGACAGGGAACACTGAAGCTTTCTTT. Supplemented by reference TRBV18 and TRBJ1-1, the full variable domain reads NAGVMQNPRHLVRRRGQEARLRCSPMKGHSHVYWYRQLPEEGLKFMVYLQKENIIDESGMPKERFSAEFPKEGPSILRIQQVVRGDSAAYFCASSPPGTGNTEAFFGQGTRLTVV.

The rearrangement uses TRBV11-2 and TRBJ2-2, with D uncertain. The V gene's germline CDR1 is SGHAT and CDR2 FQNNGV. Trimming took 3 bases from V and 3 from J, leaving 20 bases between them. The CDR3 consists of 18 residues. The CDR3 sequence is CASSLAFGYLKDTGELFF. The CDR3 bases are TGTGCCAGCAGCTTGGCTTTCGGGTATCTAAAAGACACCGGGGAGCTGTTTTTT.

This clone has a single count. The J gene is TRBJ1-3, the V gene TRBV27; TRBD1 agrees at 9 bases. Germline V lookup: CDR1 MNHEY, CDR2 SMNVEV (reference sequence). This CDR3 region has 15 residues. Unmatched junction bases numbered 4, after V lost 5 bases and J lost 2 bases. CDR3 sequence (DNA): TGTGCCAGCAGTAATTACAGGGGGCCTGGAAACACCATATATTTT. The encoded protein is CASSNYRGPGNTIYF.

The J gene is TRBJ2-1, the V gene TRBV6-5, with 12 bases lining up with TRBD2. V was clipped by 8 bases and J by 7 bases; unmatched bases: 3. The CDR3 is 13 residues long. The germline CDR1 and CDR2 sequences are MNHEY and SVGAGI. CDR3 amino acids: CASRTSGANEQFF. CDR3 in DNA: TGTGCCAGCCGGACTAGCGGGGCTAATGAGCAGTTCTTC.

The chain is built from TRBV28 and TRBJ1-3, with a weak D call TRBD1 (6 bases). Germline V lookup: CDR1 MDHEN, CDR2 SYDVKM. V lost 3 bases, J lost 3 bases, and 12 bases lay in between. This CDR3 comprises 15 residues. The CDR3 spells CASSLAGVGGNTIYF. DNA of the CDR3: TGTGCCAGCAGTTTGGCAGGGGTAGGTGGAAACACCATATATTTT.

This chain uses TRBV7-3 with TRBJ1-1, with 7 bases that match TRBD1. V trimming: 5 bases; J trimming: 1 base; junction bases outside the gene matches: 16. Germline assignment: CDR1 SGHTA and CDR2 FQGTGA. The CDR3 loop spans 18 amino acids. The chain's CDR3 is CASSSLQGGAVGNTEAFF. CDR3 bases: TGTGCCAGCAGCAGTCTCCAGGGGGGCGCCGTAGGGAACACTGAAGCTTTCTTT.

This chain uses TRBV28 with TRBJ2-7; 7 bases map to TRBD2. There are 16 residues in the CDR3. Germline-derived CDR1 and CDR2 are MDHEN and SYDVKM. Germline trimming cut 4 bases from V and 1 base from J; bases unmatched to any gene: 10. The CDR3 nucleotides read TGTGCCAGCAGTTCTCCCGGGGGGTCCCTTTCCTACGAGCAGTACTTC. Translated, it gives CASSSPGGSLSYEQYF.

The chain links TRBV2 to TRBJ2-7; 8 bases line up with TRBD1. In germline, CDR1 is SNHLY, CDR2 FYNNEI. The CDR3 contains 16 residues. V lost 3 bases, J lost 2 bases, and 9 bases stayed unmatched. CDR3 bases: TGTGCCAGCAGTGATCTTATGAGGGACAGGACCTACGAGCAGTACTTC. It translates to CASSDLMRDRTYEQYF. Combining the CDR3 with reference TRBV2 and TRBJ2-7 gives the whole variable domain EPEVTQTPSHQVTQMGQEVILRCVPISNHLYFYWYRQILGQKVEFLVSFYNNEISEKSEIFDDQFSVERPDGSNFTLKIRSTKLEDSAMYFCASSDLMRDRTYEQYFGPGTRLTVT.

The V call is TRBV28, the J call TRBJ1-2; possible D gene TRBD1, 5 bases. The CDR3 is 11 residues long. CDR1 MDHEN and CDR2 SYDVKM come from the germline V gene. Between the trimmed V and J ends, which lost 6 bases and 6 bases, there was a span of 8 bases. The DNA of the CDR3 is TGTGCCAGCAGGGACAAGGATGGCTACACCTTC. Translation: CASRDKDGYTF.

Details on this clone: Distinct nucleotide sequences in the sample also encode this CDR3. This chain uses TRBV5-1 with TRBJ2-3, with 7 bases identical to TRBD2. Trimming took 7 bases from V and 2 from J; bases not matched to a gene: 4. From germline, CDR1 is SGHRS and CDR2 YFSETQ. The CDR3 extends over 13 amino acids. The CDR3 spells CASGAGDTDTQYF. The DNA of the CDR3 is TGCGCCAGCGGGGCGGGGGACACAGATACGCAGTATTTT.

The chain is built from TRBV5-5 and TRBJ2-5; tentative D call: TRBD1 (5 bases). The CDR3 runs to 13 residues. The V end lost 6 bases, the J end lost 5 bases, and 14 bases lay between the germline ends. Germline-derived CDR1 and CDR2 are SGHKS and YYEKEE (reference sequence). CDR3 coding DNA: TGTGCCAGCACCGACCAGGGTTCGGAGACCCAGTACTTC. Encoded protein: CASTDQGSETQYF.

As DNA, the CDR3 is TGCGTAGTTGCGGAAGGCACAGATACGCAGTATTTT. This translates into CVVAEGTDTQYF. The chain joins TRBV29-1 to TRBJ2-3; D ambiguous. CDR1 and CDR2 (germline): SQVTM, ANQGSEA. The CDR3 totals 12 residues.

This chain connects TRBV5-8 to TRBJ2-5; D perhaps matches TRBD1 (5 bases). V was cut by 0 bases and J by 1 base, with 13 bases left in between. CDR3 length: 16 amino acids. Germline CDR1 is SGHTS and CDR2 is YDEGEE. The CDR3 DNA sequence: TGTGCCAGCAGCTTGGCGATTAAGGGGCCCCAAGAGACCCAGTACTTC. Protein sequence: CASSLAIKGPQETQYF.

The chain combines TRBV6-1 with TRBJ2-7; 9 bases map to TRBD2. The V and J ends lost 1 base and 4 bases, in that order; junction bases with no gene match: 11. This CDR3 has 17 amino acids. The germline V gene encodes CDR1 MNHNS and CDR2 SASEGT. CDR3 amino acids: CASSEGPGGGALYEQYF. CDR3 DNA sequence: TGTGCCAGCAGTGAAGGCCCAGGCGGGGGGGCGCTTTACGAGCAGTACTTC.

This chain uses TRBV5-1 with TRBJ1-6; 9 nucleotides match TRBD1. The germline V gene has CDR1 SGHRS and CDR2 YFSETQ. V gave up 3 bases and J gave up 10 bases; unmatched junction bases: 8. This CDR3 region has 15 residues. The CDR3 region has the DNA TGCGCCAGCAGCTCCGGGGACAGGGTAGGATCACCCCTCCACTTT. Its translation is CASSSGDRVGSPLHF.

The rearrangement joins TRBV19 to TRBJ1-4, with 8 bases fitting TRBD1. Trimming took 5 bases from V and 3 from J; bases not matched to a gene: 5. The CDR3 is 15 amino acids. Germline CDR1 and CDR2: LNHDA and SQIVND (reference sequence). As DNA, the CDR3 is TGTGCCAGTAGTCCAGACAGGGGTTCTAATGAAAAACTGTTTTTT. Amino acid sequence: CASSPDRGSNEKLFF.

CDR3 residues: CASSPARMEDNEQFF. Here the CDR3 DNA reads TGTGCCAGCAGCCCGGCTCGGATGGAGGACAATGAGCAGTTCTTC. This chain connects TRBV27 to TRBJ2-1; maybe TRBD2 (5 bases). Per the germline V gene, CDR1 is MNHEY and CDR2 is SMNVEV (reference sequence). Trimming removed 6 bases from V and 5 bases from J, with 17 bases in between. This CDR3 region has 15 residues.

J is TRBJ2-7 and V is TRBV7-3; TRBD1 matches 11 bases. Germline assignment: CDR1 SGHTA and CDR2 FQGTGA. The length of the CDR3 is 15 residues. The V and J ends lost 5 bases and 3 bases, in that order; junction bases with no gene match: 6. This chain's CDR3 is CASSTDRGRIYEQYF. For the CDR3, the DNA is TGTGCCAGCAGCACGGACAGGGGGCGAATCTACGAGCAGTACTTC.